These T cell receptor beta chains were read from a single sample in a study of cytomegalovirus exposure and HLA in healthy donors. TCRdb's table, derived via immunoSEQ multiplex PCR, lists solely in-frame clones and lacks some. The table records about 160,000 clones, roughly 82% of them present only once. Sequenced sample: PBMCs. All receptors derive from a man between 50 and 59 years old in good health and CMV-seropositive. CDR3s leave out the opening cysteine and the closing phenylalanine or tryptophan.

>TRBV28|TRBJ1-5
ASSFPQGQYSNQPQH
>TRBV4-3|TRBJ2-6
ASSAVLAGVGGANVLT
>TRBV21-1|TRBJ1-1
ASSRTRQGRAEAF
>TRBV5-1|TRBJ2-6
ASSSVRVGANVLT
>TRBV19|TRBJ2-1
ASRQGQSSYNEQF
>TRBV7-9|TRBJ2-1
ASSLERESGNEQF
>TRBV7-2|TRBJ1-3
ASSLVSGESGGNTIY
>TRBV29-1|TRBJ2-2
STHSGTSTGELF
>TRBV6-6|TRBJ1-1
ASRRQENTEAF
>TRBV6-5|TRBJ1-2
ASSYGGTDKQ
>TRBV28|TRBJ2-2
ASSIDSTNTGELF
>TRBV4-1|TRBJ2-7
ASSPGEGMSSYEQY
>TRBV27|TRBJ2-7
ASSPAGLASLEQY
>TRBV6-4|TRBJ2-7
ASIGGGPYEQY
>TRBV5-1|TRBJ2-5
ASSRQGAGETQY
>TRBV11-3|TRBJ1-3
ASSFGGASGNTIY
>TRBV4-3|TRBJ2-1
ASSQFTTSGGRMGEQF
>TRBV6-5|TRBJ2-7
ASIKNWEQY
>TRBV14|TRBJ1-3
ASSRARDRSSGNTIY
>TRBV11-1|TRBJ2-3
ASSLGGTDTQY
>TRBV28|TRBJ1-1
ASSRQGYTEAF
>TRBV5-1|TRBJ2-7
ASSPDRGVGEQY
>TRBV11-2|TRBJ2-7
ASSSGLAGAPYEQY
>TRBV28|TRBJ2-2
ASRPWFGGLDTGELF
>TRBV2|TRBJ2-7
ASSREAGAVEQY
>TRBV5-1|TRBJ2-5
ASTQVGGETQY
>TRBV2|TRBJ2-2
ASTGQGAGELF
>TRBV6-5|TRBJ2-3
ASSATYSTDTQY
>TRBV7-3|TRBJ2-3
ASSLTLGTDWGDTQY
>TRBV6-5|TRBJ2-7
ASSYSWTGGHEQY
>TRBV4-3|TRBJ1-6
ASSQYRESPLH
>TRBV6-4|TRBJ1-1
ASTTYTDSTEAF
>TRBV28|TRBJ2-1
ASSFSGREYNEQF
>TRBV28|TRBJ2-7
ASTGIDYEQY
>TRBV4-3|TRBJ2-2
ASSQVETGGSGELF
>TRBV29-1|TRBJ2-6
SVELADSGANVLT
>TRBV4-3|TRBJ2-1
ASSQGSLAGYHEQF
>TRBV6-5|TRBJ2-2
ASRITGVGELF
>TRBV5-4|TRBJ2-3
ASSFGVGSGTDTQY
>TRBV2|TRBJ1-6
ASRGTANNSPLH
>TRBV10-3|TRBJ2-7
AISDGGVTAYEQY
>TRBV6-6|TRBJ2-7
ASSYSAELSYEQY
>TRBV7-9|TRBJ2-1
ASSLVERGNEQF
>TRBV9|TRBJ2-3
ASRGQFTDTQY
>TRBV28|TRBJ2-7
ASTITTGGAYEQY
>TRBV6-5|TRBJ2-7
ASRLAGAPLVRQY
>TRBV6-4|TRBJ2-1
ASSKLAGADNEQF
>TRBV9|TRBJ2-4
ASSADRGLDIQY
>TRBV28|TRBJ1-1
EAGLRGTEAF
>TRBV19|TRBJ1-2
ASSIASNGYT
>TRBV7-9|TRBJ2-3
ASSRSGPTDTQY
>TRBV14|TRBJ1-1
ASSPGTANTEAF
>TRBV11-3|TRBJ2-5
ASSSGLTTTQY